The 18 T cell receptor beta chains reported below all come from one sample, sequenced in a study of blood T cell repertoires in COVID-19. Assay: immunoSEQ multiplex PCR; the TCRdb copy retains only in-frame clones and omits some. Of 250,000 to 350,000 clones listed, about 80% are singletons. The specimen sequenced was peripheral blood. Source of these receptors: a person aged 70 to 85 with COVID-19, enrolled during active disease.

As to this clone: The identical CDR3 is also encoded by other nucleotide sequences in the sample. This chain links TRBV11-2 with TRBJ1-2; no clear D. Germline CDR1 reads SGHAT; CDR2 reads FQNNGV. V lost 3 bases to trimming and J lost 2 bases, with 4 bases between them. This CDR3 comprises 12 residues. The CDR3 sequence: CASSLRNYGYTF. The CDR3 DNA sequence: TGTGCCAGCAGCTTGCGCAACTATGGCTACACCTTC.

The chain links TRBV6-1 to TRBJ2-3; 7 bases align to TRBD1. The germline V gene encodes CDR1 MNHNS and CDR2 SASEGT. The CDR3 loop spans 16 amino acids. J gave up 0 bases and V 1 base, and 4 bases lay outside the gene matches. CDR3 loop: CASSEGQGWSTDTQYF. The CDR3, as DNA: TGTGCCAGCAGTGAAGGACAGGGATGGAGCACAGATACGCAGTATTTT.

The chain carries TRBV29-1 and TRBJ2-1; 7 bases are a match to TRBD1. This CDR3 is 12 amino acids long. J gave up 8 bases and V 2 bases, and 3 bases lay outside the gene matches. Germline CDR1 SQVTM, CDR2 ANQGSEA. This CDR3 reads CSVEKTGHEQFF. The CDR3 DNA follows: TGCAGCGTTGAAAAGACAGGGCATGAGCAGTTCTTC.

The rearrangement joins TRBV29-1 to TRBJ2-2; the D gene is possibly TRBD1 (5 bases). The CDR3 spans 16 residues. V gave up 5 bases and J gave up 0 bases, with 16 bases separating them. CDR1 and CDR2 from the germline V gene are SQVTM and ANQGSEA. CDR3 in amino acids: CSVRTQGTSNTGELFF. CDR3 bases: TGCAGCGTTCGTACTCAGGGAACTTCGAACACCGGGGAGCTGTTTTTT.

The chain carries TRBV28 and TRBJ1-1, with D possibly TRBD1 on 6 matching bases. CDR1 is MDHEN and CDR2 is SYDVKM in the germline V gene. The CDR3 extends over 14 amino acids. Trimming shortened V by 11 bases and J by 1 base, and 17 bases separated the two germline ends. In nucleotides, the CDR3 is TGTGCCGGAGGGGGGGGCAATAGGAACACTGAAGCTTTCTTT. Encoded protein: CAGGGGNRNTEAFF.

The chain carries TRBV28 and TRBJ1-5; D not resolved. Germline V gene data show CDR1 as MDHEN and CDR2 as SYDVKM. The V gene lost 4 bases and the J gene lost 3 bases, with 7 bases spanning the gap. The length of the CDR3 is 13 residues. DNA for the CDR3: TGTGCCAGCAGTTCCCTACTCAATCAGCCCCAGCATTTT. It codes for CASSSLLNQPQHF.

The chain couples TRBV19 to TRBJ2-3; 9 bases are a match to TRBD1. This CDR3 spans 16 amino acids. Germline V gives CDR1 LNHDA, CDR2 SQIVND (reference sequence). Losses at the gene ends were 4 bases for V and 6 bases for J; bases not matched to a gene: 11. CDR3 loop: CASSRGDRDRADTQYF. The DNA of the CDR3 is TGTGCCAGTAGTAGGGGGGATAGGGACAGGGCGGATACGCAGTATTTT.

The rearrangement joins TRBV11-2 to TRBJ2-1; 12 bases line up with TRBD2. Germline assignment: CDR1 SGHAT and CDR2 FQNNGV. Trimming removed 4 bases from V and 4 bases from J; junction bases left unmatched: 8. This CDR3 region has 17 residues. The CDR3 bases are TGTGCCAGCAGCTCGCGGACTAGCGGGGACCCTTACAATGAGCAGTTCTTC. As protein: CASSSRTSGDPYNEQFF.

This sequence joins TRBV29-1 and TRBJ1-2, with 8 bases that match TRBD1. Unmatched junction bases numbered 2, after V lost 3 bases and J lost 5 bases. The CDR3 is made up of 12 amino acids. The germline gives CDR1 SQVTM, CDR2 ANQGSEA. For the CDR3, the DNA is TGCAGCGTTGAGGGACAGGAATATGGCTACACCTTC. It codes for CSVEGQEYGYTF.

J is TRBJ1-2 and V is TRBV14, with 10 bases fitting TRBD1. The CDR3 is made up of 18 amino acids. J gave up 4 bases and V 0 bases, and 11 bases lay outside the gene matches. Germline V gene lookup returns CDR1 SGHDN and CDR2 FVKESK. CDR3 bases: TGTGCCAGCAGCCAAGATCGGGACAGGGGTTTGGGGCGCTATGGCTACACCTTC. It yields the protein CASSQDRDRGLGRYGYTF.

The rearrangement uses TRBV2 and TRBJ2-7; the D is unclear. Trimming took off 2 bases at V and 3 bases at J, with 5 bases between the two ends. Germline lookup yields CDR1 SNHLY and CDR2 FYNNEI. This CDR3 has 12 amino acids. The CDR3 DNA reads TGTGCCAGCAGTGAAAACAGCTACGAGCAGTACTTC. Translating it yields CASSENSYEQYF. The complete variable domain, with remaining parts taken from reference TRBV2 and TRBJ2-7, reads EPEVTQTPSHQVTQMGQEVILRCVPISNHLYFYWYRQILGQKVEFLVSFYNNEISEKSEIFDDQFSVERPDGSNFTLKIRSTKLEDSAMYFCASSENSYEQYFGPGTRLTVT.

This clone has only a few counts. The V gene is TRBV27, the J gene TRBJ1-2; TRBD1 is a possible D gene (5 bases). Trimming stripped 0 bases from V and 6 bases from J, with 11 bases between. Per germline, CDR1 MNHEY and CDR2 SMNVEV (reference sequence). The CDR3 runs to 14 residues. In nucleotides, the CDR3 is TGTGCCAGCAGTTTATCGGGCAGGGTTCATGGCTACACCTTC. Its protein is CASSLSGRVHGYTF.

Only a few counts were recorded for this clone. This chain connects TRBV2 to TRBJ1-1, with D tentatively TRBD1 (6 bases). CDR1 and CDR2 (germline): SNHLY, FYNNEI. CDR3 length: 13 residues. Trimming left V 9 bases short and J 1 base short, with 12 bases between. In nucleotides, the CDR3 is TGTGCCAGAGAACAGGGTCCGAACACTGAAGCTTTCTTT. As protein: CAREQGPNTEAFF.

CDR3 protein: CASSFASSGANVLTF. DNA for the CDR3: TGTGCCAGCAGCTTCGCGTCCTCTGGGGCCAACGTCCTGACTTTC. The chain employs TRBV5-8 and TRBJ2-6; D gene uncertain. This CDR3 has 15 residues. Trimming pared 2 bases from V and 0 bases from J, leaving 6 bases between. CDR1 is SGHTS, CDR2 YDEGEE, per germline.

DNA for the CDR3: TGTGCCAGCAGCTTTAACCGGGACAGCGGCACAGATACGCAGTATTTT. It is translated as CASSFNRDSGTDTQYF. The chain links TRBV9 to TRBJ2-3; TRBD1 agrees at 7 bases. V lost 4 bases to trimming and J lost 1 base; unmatched junction nucleotides: 9. The CDR3 has 16 residues. Germline-derived CDR1 and CDR2 are SGDLS and YYNGEE. Combining the CDR3 with reference TRBV9 and TRBJ2-3 gives the whole variable domain DSGVTQTPKHLITATGQRVTLRCSPRSGDLSVYWYQQSLDQGLQFLIQYYNGEERAKGNILERFSAQQFPDLHSELNLSSLELGDSALYFCASSFNRDSGTDTQYFGPGTRLTVL.

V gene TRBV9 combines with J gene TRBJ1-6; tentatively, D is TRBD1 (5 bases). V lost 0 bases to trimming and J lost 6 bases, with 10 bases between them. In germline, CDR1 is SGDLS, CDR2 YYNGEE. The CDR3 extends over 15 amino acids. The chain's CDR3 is CASSVAGGANSPLHF. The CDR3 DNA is TGTGCCAGCAGCGTAGCTGGAGGGGCTAATTCACCCCTCCACTTT.

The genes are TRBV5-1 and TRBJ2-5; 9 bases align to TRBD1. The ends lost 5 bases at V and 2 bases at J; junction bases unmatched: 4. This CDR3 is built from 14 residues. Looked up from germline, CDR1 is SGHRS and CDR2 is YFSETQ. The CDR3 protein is CASSTDRGQETQYF. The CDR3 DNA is TGCGCCAGCAGTACGGACAGGGGTCAAGAGACCCAGTACTTC.

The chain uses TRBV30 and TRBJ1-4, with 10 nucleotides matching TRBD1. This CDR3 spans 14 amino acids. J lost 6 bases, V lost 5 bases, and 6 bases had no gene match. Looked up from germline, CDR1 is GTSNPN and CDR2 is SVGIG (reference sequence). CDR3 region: CAWGSGQGYEKLFF. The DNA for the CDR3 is TGTGCCTGGGGTTCGGGACAGGGGTATGAAAAACTGTTTTTT.